This TCR beta chain was sequenced in a study of T cell responses to AZD1222 COVID-19 vaccine. As for the study in general: Second-dose intervals near 4 or 12 weeks were combined. The study, taken as a whole, reports: Repertoires were obtained only post-peak T cell response. Following two doses of AZD1222, Spike-specific TCR breadth and depth rose.

On this clone: Its antigen remains unknown.

The CDR3 length is 18 residues. Looked up from germline, CDR1 is LNHDA and CDR2 is SQIVND (reference sequence). V was shortened by 0 bases and J by 5 bases, with 20 bases between the two germline ends. Libraries were prepared by immunoSEQ multiplex PCR; TCRdb keeps only in-frame clonotypes and omits some of them. The sample consists of 90,000 to 150,000 clones, around 87% of them appearing once. This sequence originates from an adult in good health. The starting material was peripheral blood, obtained on day 0 of AZD1222 vaccination. This chain links TRBV19 with TRBJ2-1; D gene unclear. CDR3 protein: CASSIDLYAVTGDNEQFF. CDR3 coding DNA: TGTGCCAGTAGTATAGATCTATACGCGGTAACTGGGGACAATGAGCAGTTCTTC.